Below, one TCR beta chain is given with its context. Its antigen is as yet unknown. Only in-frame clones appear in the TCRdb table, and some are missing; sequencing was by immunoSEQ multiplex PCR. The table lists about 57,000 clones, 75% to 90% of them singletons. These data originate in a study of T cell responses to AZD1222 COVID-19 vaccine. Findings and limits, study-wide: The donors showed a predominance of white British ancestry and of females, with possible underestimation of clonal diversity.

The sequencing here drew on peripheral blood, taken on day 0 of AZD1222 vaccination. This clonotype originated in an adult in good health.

The CDR3 bases are TGTGCCACCAGTGAGGCCTCTGGAAACACCATATATTTT. Amino acids: CATSEASGNTIYF. The chain is built from TRBV24-1 and TRBJ1-3; no definite D call. V gave up 4 bases and J gave up 0 bases, with 3 bases separating them. CDR3 length: 13 amino acids. Germline CDR1 KGHDR, CDR2 SFDVKD.